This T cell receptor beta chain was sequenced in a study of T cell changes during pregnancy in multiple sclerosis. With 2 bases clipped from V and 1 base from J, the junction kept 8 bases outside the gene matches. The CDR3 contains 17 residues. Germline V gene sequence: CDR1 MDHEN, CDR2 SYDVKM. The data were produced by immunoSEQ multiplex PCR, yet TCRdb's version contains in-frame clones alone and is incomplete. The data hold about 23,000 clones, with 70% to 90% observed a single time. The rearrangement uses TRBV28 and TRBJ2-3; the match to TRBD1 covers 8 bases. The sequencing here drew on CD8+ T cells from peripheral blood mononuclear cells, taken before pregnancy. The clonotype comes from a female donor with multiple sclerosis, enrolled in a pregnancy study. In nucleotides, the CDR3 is TGTGCCAGCAGTTTACCATTGACAGGGGCCCGCACAGATACGCAGTATTTT. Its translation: CASSLPLTGARTDTQYF.